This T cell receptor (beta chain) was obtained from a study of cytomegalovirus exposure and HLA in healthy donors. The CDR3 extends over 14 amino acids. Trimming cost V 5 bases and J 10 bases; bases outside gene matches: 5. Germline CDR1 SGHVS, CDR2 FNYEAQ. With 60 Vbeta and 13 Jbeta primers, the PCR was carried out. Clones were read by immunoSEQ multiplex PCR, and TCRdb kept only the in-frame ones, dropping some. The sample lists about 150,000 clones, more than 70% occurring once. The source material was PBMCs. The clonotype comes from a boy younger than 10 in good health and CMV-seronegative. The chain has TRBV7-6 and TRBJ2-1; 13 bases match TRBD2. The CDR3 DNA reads TGTGCCAGCAGCGACGGACTAGCGGGAGACGAGCAGTTCTTC. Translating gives CASSDGLAGDEQFF.